This T cell receptor (beta chain) derives from a study of shared clonotypes between healthy human individuals. Germline V gene sequence: CDR1 ENHRY, CDR2 SYGVKD. V was clipped by 3 bases and J by 4 bases; unmatched bases: 7. This CDR3 contains 15 residues. Only in-frame clones appear in the TCRdb table, and some are missing; sequencing was by immunoSEQ multiplex PCR. The table shows around 510,000 clones, with around 77% occurring only once. The clonotype was recovered from a woman between 40 and 55 years old in good health. Some clones in this sample may be carry-over from other donors' samples. The rearrangement uses TRBV10-3 and TRBJ2-5, with 8 positions matching TRBD1. Source material: PBMCs. This chain's CDR3 is CAISDQGAQAETQYF. CDR3 bases: TGTGCCATCAGTGATCAGGGGGCGCAGGCAGAGACCCAGTACTTC.